This TCR beta chain was sequenced in a study of T-cell memory formation after mild COVID-19. Each CDR3 protein gets one entry after TCRdb re-called the 5' RACE reads with MiXCR. The table lists some 100,000 distinct CDR3 sequences, over 8.5% of them singletons. This clonotype was seen repeatedly, ten times or more. This CDR3 has 13 amino acids. V was pared by 7 bases and J by 6 bases, with 13 bases between. CDR1 MNHEY and CDR2 SVGAGI come from the germline V gene. The chain uses TRBV6-5 and TRBJ2-1, with D possibly matching TRBD1 (5 bases). This TCR was recovered from a man aged 18-30 years who had mild COVID-19 (a few samples of this study predate the infection). Cell type and time point are not known. The sequencing sample was made of PBMCs or a T cell subset sorted from them (not recorded which). CDR3 loop: CASTPRQPNEQFF. CDR3 bases: TGTGCCAGCACCCCCCGACAGCCCAATGAGCAGTTCTTC.